This TCR beta chain was retrieved from a study of OX40 agonist ivuxolimab in advanced cancers. The wider study: Given to patients was ivuxolimab, an agonistic anti-OX40 (CD134) antibody.

Researchers took blood at baseline, on cycle 4 day 1, and on cycle 7 day 1. Only in-frame clones appear in the TCRdb table, and some are missing; sequencing was by immunoSEQ multiplex PCR. The data contain about 45,000 clones, about nine tenths of them seen just once; the ten biggest clones take up nearly 15%. V lost 8 bases and J 7 bases, leaving 14 bases between the germline ends. This CDR3 is 13 amino acids long. CDR1 and CDR2 from the germline V gene are MNHNY and SVGAGI (reference sequence). The clonotype comes from an adult with an advanced solid tumor such as melanoma, head and neck, liver or kidney cancer. The chain joins TRBV6-6 to TRBJ1-4; the D gene is possibly TRBD1 (5 bases). This specimen consisted of CD4+ or CD8+ T cells sorted from blood, obtained in a trial of the OX40 agonist ivuxolimab. CDR3: CASDTGGFEKLFF. Written as DNA, the CDR3 is TGTGCCAGCGACACAGGTGGTTTTGAAAAACTGTTTTTT.